The 17 T cell receptor beta chains presented below share a single source sample, sequenced in a study of blood T cells in healthy people across ages. Using a J-beta primer mix together with a sample-barcoded 5' primer, a second PCR was run for roughly 6 to 11 cycles. TCRdb reprocessed the 5' RACE reads via MiXCR and lists one record per CDR3 protein. The sample yields over a million distinct CDR3 sequences, less than 25% seen once. The data also belong to a second study, concerning T cells of mothers and their children.

Sequenced: blood. Receptor source: a girl aged 2-15 years in good health.

This clonotype was seen only a few times. The V call is TRBV7-2, the J call TRBJ2-1; possibly TRBD1 for D (5 bases). This CDR3 contains 18 residues. CDR1 SGHTA and CDR2 FQGNSA come from the germline V gene. V was pared by 1 base and J by 9 bases, with 25 bases between. CDR3 bases: TGTGCCAGCAGCTTAGTACTATTTGGCTACGGCAGGGATGGTGAGCAGTTCTTC. Protein product: CASSLVLFGYGRDGEQFF.

The V gene is TRBV19, the J gene TRBJ2-2; no definite D call. Trimming removed 3 bases from V and 0 bases from J, with 8 bases in between. Germline V gene lookup returns CDR1 LNHDA and CDR2 SQIVND (reference sequence). CDR3 length: 15 residues. CDR3: CASSIGGSNTGELFF. The CDR3 nucleotides read TGTGCCAGTAGTATCGGTGGATCGAACACCGGGGAGCTGTTTTTT. The full variable domain, in which reference TRBV19 and TRBJ2-2 provide the parts outside the CDR3, is DGGITQSPKYLFRKEGQNVTLSCEQNLNHDAMYWYRQDPGQGLRLIYYSQIVNDFQKGDIAEGYSVSREKKESFPLTVTSAQKNPTAFYLCASSIGGSNTGELFFGEGSRLTVL.

This chain connects TRBV20-1 to TRBJ2-7; D possibly corresponds to TRBD1 (6 bases). The V gene's germline CDR1 is DFQATT and CDR2 SNEGSKA (reference sequence). With 1 base removed from V and 3 bases from J, the gap between germline ends came to 13 bases. The CDR3 contains 14 residues. The CDR3 spells CSARGDILGYEQYF. The CDR3 coding sequence is TGCAGTGCTAGAGGGGACATTCTTGGCTACGAGCAGTACTTC.

The table lists this clonotype with a count of one. V usage is TRBV20-1 and J usage is TRBJ2-3; 8 nucleotides align to TRBD2. Losses at the gene ends were 3 bases for V and 4 bases for J; bases not matched to a gene: 6. Per the germline V gene, CDR1 is DFQATT and CDR2 is SNEGSKA (reference sequence). CDR3 length equals 14 residues. Written as DNA, the CDR3 is TGCAGTGCTAGCGATGGGACTAGGTCAGATACGCAGTATTTT. It specifies CSASDGTRSDTQYF.

The chain recombines TRBV6-1 with TRBJ1-4; tentative D call: TRBD1 (5 bases). V shed 7 bases and J shed 6 bases, with 9 bases lying between them. The CDR3 runs 12 residues. In germline, CDR1 is MNHNS, CDR2 SASEGT. The CDR3 here is CASKVGDEKLFF. In nucleotides, the CDR3 is TGTGCCAGCAAGGTGGGGGATGAAAAACTGTTTTTT.

This clonotype has more than one count but fewer than ten. This chain joins TRBV7-8 and TRBJ1-1, with TRBD1 matching over 8 bases. Germline CDR1 is SGHVS and CDR2 is FQNEAQ. The CDR3 runs 13 residues. V dropped 5 bases and J dropped 4; count of bases not matched to a gene: 3. The CDR3 coding sequence is TGTGCCAGCAGCCCAGGGGGCCCCACTGAAGCTTTCTTT. It specifies CASSPGGPTEAFF.

This clonotype was observed a few times. The J gene is TRBJ2-3, the V gene TRBV5-1; D is ambiguous. In germline, CDR1 is SGHRS, CDR2 YFSETQ. The V end was cut by 0 bases, the J end by 2 bases, with 10 bases between. CDR3 size: 15 residues. The CDR3 DNA is TGCGCCAGCAGCTTGGCCGTCCCCAACACAGATACGCAGTATTTT. This translates into CASSLAVPNTDTQYF.

In its sample, this clonotype was seen once. The chain couples TRBV28 to TRBJ2-7, with D maybe TRBD2 (6 bases). The ends were cut back, 7 bases at V and 2 bases at J, with 18 bases in the middle. The CDR3 consists of 15 residues. In germline, CDR1 is MDHEN, CDR2 SYDVKM. CDR3 nucleotides: TGTGCCAGCACTCACCCAAGCGGGCATCCCTACGAGCAGTACTTC. Residues: CASTHPSGHPYEQYF. The full variable domain, completed using reference TRBV28 and TRBJ2-7, is DVKVTQSSRYLVKRTGEKVFLECVQDMDHENMFWYRQDPGLGLRLIYFSYDVKMKEKGDIPEGYSVSREKKERFSLILESASTNQTSMYLCASTHPSGHPYEQYFGPGTRLTVT.

This chain joins TRBV2 and TRBJ2-7, with D perhaps TRBD1 (6 bases). CDR1 is SNHLY and CDR2 is FYNNEI in the germline V gene. Trimming shortened V by 6 bases and J by 4 bases, and 10 bases separated the two germline ends. The CDR3 is 12 amino acids. CDR3 region: CASRAGAYEQYF. The CDR3 bases are TGTGCCAGCAGGGCAGGGGCATACGAGCAGTACTTC.

This clonotype appeared a few times. This chain connects TRBV18 to TRBJ2-4, with a possible D match to TRBD2 (5 bases). From germline, CDR1 is KGHSH and CDR2 LQKENI. The CDR3 loop spans 16 amino acids. Trimming removed 7 bases from V and 4 bases from J, with 20 bases in between. The CDR3 here is CASWKGPPWRKNIQYF. The CDR3 region has the DNA TGTGCCAGCTGGAAAGGCCCCCCCTGGAGGAAAAACATTCAGTACTTC.

The J gene is TRBJ2-4, the V gene TRBV7-2; D ambiguous. V was trimmed by 4 bases and J by 0 bases, leaving 13 bases between them. Germline CDR1 and CDR2: SGHTA and FQGNSA. This CDR3 region has 16 residues. The CDR3 DNA sequence: TGTGCCAGCAGCTCCCGTAGCCTTCTAGCCAAAAACATTCAGTACTTC. Its translation is CASSSRSLLAKNIQYF.

This clonotype was picked up a small number of times. V gene TRBV3-1 combines with J gene TRBJ2-1; tentatively, D is TRBD1 (6 bases). TRBJ2-5 matches the DNA end more closely, so the J call is doubtful. Per germline, CDR1 LGHDT and CDR2 YNNKEL (reference sequence). This CDR3 has 16 residues. The CDR3 DNA follows: TGTGCCAGCAGCCATCCGAGAGACGACAGGCTAGAGACCCAGTACTTC. Protein sequence: CASSHPRDDRLETQYF.

The gene calls are TRBV29-1 and TRBJ2-4, with TRBD1 matching over 11 bases. V was clipped by 6 bases and J by 8 bases; unmatched bases: 9. The CDR3 runs 14 residues. Germline V gene data show CDR1 as SQVTM and CDR2 as ANQGSEA. The DNA of the CDR3 is TGCAGCGTAACGGACAGGGGGCAAGGTTACATTCAGTACTTC. It is translated as CSVTDRGQGYIQYF. The variable domain in full, completed from reference TRBV29-1 and TRBJ2-4, reads SAVISQKPSRDICQRGTSLTIQCQVDSQVTMMFWYRQQPGQSLTLIATANQGSEATYESGFVIDKFPISRPNLTFSTLTVSNMSPEDSSIYLCSVTDRGQGYIQYFGAGTRLSVL.

The chain carries TRBV27 and TRBJ1-2; TRBD1 might be the D (5 bases). Trimming shortened V by 0 bases and J by 3 bases, and 11 bases separated the two germline ends. Germline lookup yields CDR1 MNHEY and CDR2 SMNVEV (reference sequence). The CDR3 has 15 residues. The CDR3 reads CASSLSDGGYYGYTF. The CDR3 bases are TGTGCCAGCAGTTTATCGGACGGGGGTTACTATGGCTACACCTTC.

There are a few counts of this clonotype. The chain uses TRBV7-2 and TRBJ2-7; TRBD1 might be the D (6 bases). V lost 2 bases, J lost 3 bases, and 11 bases lay in between. The CDR3 is 14 amino acids. CDR1 SGHTA and CDR2 FQGNSA come from the germline V gene. The CDR3 coding sequence is TGTGCCAGCAGCTTATTAGGGACACGCTACGAGCAGTACTTC. Translated: CASSLLGTRYEQYF.

This clonotype was found a few times. The rearrangement uses TRBV12-5 and TRBJ1-5; 8 bases fit TRBD1. The CDR3 covers 15 residues. V was pared by 5 bases and J by 6 bases, with 9 bases of the junction left unmatched. Germline V gene data show CDR1 as LGHNT and CDR2 as FRNRAP. CDR3 protein: CASGAGQGDGQPQHF. The CDR3 nucleotides read TGTGCTAGTGGTGCTGGACAGGGAGACGGTCAGCCCCAGCATTTT. Variable domain in full (rest from reference TRBV12-5 and TRBJ1-5): DARVTQTPRHKVTEMGQEVTMRCQPILGHNTVFWYRQTMMQGLELLAYFRNRAPLDDSGMPKDRFSAEMPDATLATLKIQPSEPRDSAVYFCASGAGQGDGQPQHFGDGTRLSIL.

The genes are TRBV28 and TRBJ1-5; 7 bases fit TRBD1. CDR1 and CDR2 from the germline V gene are MDHEN and SYDVKM. CDR3 length equals 12 residues. V was pared by 5 bases and J by 12 bases, with 7 bases of the junction left unmatched. The CDR3 DNA is TGTGCCAGCAGTATAGGGGGCGTGGGCCAGCATTTT. Translated: CASSIGGVGQHF.